Each of the 12 T cell receptor beta chains below was sequenced from the same sample in a study of beta chain features in type 1 diabetes. All of the isolated RNA was reverse transcribed, so expressed TCRB transcripts were sequenced. Profiling relied on immunoSEQ multiplex PCR, and the TCRdb table lists in-frame clones only, not all of them. The sample records 200,000 to 250,000 clones, roughly 15% being singletons. Material: naive CD4+ T cells from blood. Receptors originate from a middle-aged woman in good health.

The genes are TRBV6-5 and TRBJ2-7; TRBD2 might be the D (7 bases). This CDR3 has 16 amino acids. Germline CDR1 is MNHEY and CDR2 is SVGAGI. V lost 4 bases to trimming and J lost 3 bases, with 19 bases between them. CDR3 in DNA: TGTGCCAGCAGTTCACTCCGCGCGGGGGCACGCTACGAGCAGTACTTC. Its protein product is CASSSLRAGARYEQYF.

This clone was observed a handful of times. The genes are TRBV7-9 and TRBJ1-1, with D possibly TRBD1 on 6 matching bases. V dropped 3 bases and J dropped 2 bases, with 10 bases sitting between them. The CDR3 is made up of 14 amino acids. In germline, CDR1 is SEHNR, CDR2 FQNEAQ (reference sequence). The CDR3 sequence is CASSLGQTNTEAFF. The CDR3 region has the DNA TGTGCCAGCAGCTTGGGACAAACAAACACTGAAGCTTTCTTT.

The chain is built from TRBV6-5 and TRBJ2-1, with TRBD2 matching over 9 bases. V shed 6 bases and J 8 bases; nucleotides not matched to a gene: 8. The CDR3 contains 14 residues. Germline lookup yields CDR1 MNHEY and CDR2 SVGAGI. CDR3 nucleotides: TGTGCCAGCAGACTAGCGGGTACTATGTATGAGCAGTTCTTC. Translated, it gives CASRLAGTMYEQFF.

This clone was counted a few times. The chain joins TRBV14 to TRBJ2-3; possibly TRBD1 for D (5 bases). V was pared by 1 base and J by 4 bases, with 9 bases between. This CDR3 comprises 14 residues. CDR1 is SGHDN, CDR2 FVKESK, per germline. The CDR3 DNA sequence: TGTGCCAGCAGCCAAGGGGGCGCGCCAGATACGCAGTATTTT. Encoded protein: CASSQGGAPDTQYF.

The rearrangement joins TRBV19 to TRBJ2-5; 11 bases agree with TRBD1. The CDR3 runs 15 residues. After removal of 1 base from V and 8 bases from J, the junction contained 6 bases not matched to a gene. Germline lookup yields CDR1 LNHDA and CDR2 SQIVND (reference sequence). The CDR3 sequence is CASSIVDRGPDTQYF. In DNA form, the CDR3 reads TGTGCCAGTAGTATAGTGGACAGGGGGCCCGATACCCAGTACTTC.

This clone was seen only a few times. The chain uses TRBV7-2 and TRBJ1-4; D not resolved. The CDR3 is 11 residues long. CDR1 and CDR2 from the germline V gene are SGHTA and FQGNSA. The V end lost 6 bases, the J end lost 8 bases, and 7 bases lay between the germline ends. In DNA form, the CDR3 reads TGTGCCAGCAGTTCGGGGGAAAAACTGTTTTTT. This sequence encodes CASSSGEKLFF.

This clone was seen only a few times. The chain is built from TRBV5-6 and TRBJ1-1; D gene unclear. Germline V gives CDR1 SGHDT, CDR2 YYEEEE. Deletions cut 3 bases from V and 4 bases from J, with 19 bases between. The CDR3 spans 16 residues. The CDR3 here is CASSYPRAEPGTEAFF. The CDR3 DNA reads TGTGCCAGCAGCTATCCCCGTGCGGAACCGGGCACTGAAGCTTTCTTT.

This clone was picked up a small number of times. The V call is TRBV7-9, the J call TRBJ2-3, with 8 nucleotides matching TRBD2. Trimming took 4 bases from V and 5 from J; bases not matched to a gene: 2. CDR1 is SEHNR, CDR2 FQNEAQ, per germline (reference sequence). The CDR3 totals 13 residues. CDR3 loop: CASSSGGGDTQYF. Here the CDR3 DNA reads TGTGCCAGCAGCTCCGGGGGGGGAGATACGCAGTATTTT.

This clone was counted between two and nine times. This chain links TRBV6-1 with TRBJ1-5, with 7 bases lining up with TRBD1. The length of the CDR3 is 15 residues. Germline lookup yields CDR1 MNHNS and CDR2 SASEGT. With 10 bases clipped from V and 2 bases from J, the junction kept 11 bases outside the gene matches. Written as DNA, the CDR3 is TGTGCCACGGTGAGACAGGGACCTGGCAATCAGCCCCAGCATTTT. This sequence encodes CATVRQGPGNQPQHF.

The sample holds a few counts of this clone. The chain employs TRBV9 and TRBJ2-2; TRBD1 aligns across 8 bases. The junction had 3 bases not matched to a gene; V was cut back by 2 bases and J by 3 bases. The germline CDR1 and CDR2 sequences are SGDLS and YYNGEE. This CDR3 is built from 15 residues. The CDR3 is CASSVRTGYTGELFF. DNA for the CDR3: TGTGCCAGCAGCGTCAGGACAGGGTACACCGGGGAGCTGTTTTTT.

The table lists this clone with a few counts. This rearrangement joins TRBV7-9 to TRBJ1-5; the match to TRBD1 covers 10 bases. Germline trimming cut 5 bases from V and 4 bases from J; bases unmatched to any gene: 5. Germline V gene data show CDR1 as SEHNR and CDR2 as FQNEAQ (reference sequence). The CDR3 is 15 amino acids. This CDR3 reads CASSRDRGENQPQHF. For the CDR3, the DNA is TGTGCCAGCAGCCGGGACAGGGGTGAGAATCAGCCCCAGCATTTT.

In its sample, this clone was seen a few times. The chain combines TRBV4-2 with TRBJ1-3; no clear D. Trimming pared 0 bases from V and 7 bases from J, leaving 7 bases between. Germline V gene data show CDR1 as LGHNA and CDR2 as YNFKEQ. The CDR3 runs 13 residues. In nucleotides, the CDR3 is TGTGCCAGCAGCCAAGATGGGAGTAACACCATATATTTT. Amino acids: CASSQDGSNTIYF.